Below are 30 T cell receptor beta chains sequenced from a single sample in a study of cytomegalovirus exposure and HLA in healthy donors. 60 Vbeta and 13 Jbeta primers were used in PCR. Generated by immunoSEQ multiplex PCR, the TCRdb table keeps only in-frame clones and is missing some. The table has tens of thousands of clones, 55% to 75% seen once. Sequenced material: PBMCs. Receptor source: a woman aged 45 to 65 in good health and CMV-seronegative.

V and J are TRBV29-1 and TRBJ2-5, with 8 bases aligning to TRBD1. CDR1 and CDR2 (germline): SQVTM, ANQGSEA. The J segment lost 4 bases and the V segment lost 5 bases, leaving 3 bases of the junction unmatched. The CDR3 is made up of 12 amino acids. The CDR3 protein is CSVTGGRETQYF. The CDR3 DNA reads TGCAGCGTTACAGGGGGGAGAGAGACCCAGTACTTC.

This clone occurred a few times. The genes are TRBV28 and TRBJ1-2; TRBD1 agrees at 7 bases. Germline assignment: CDR1 MDHEN and CDR2 SYDVKM. The CDR3 totals 16 residues. The V gene end was trimmed by 2 bases and the J gene end by 5 bases; junction bases not matched to a gene: 11. The CDR3 DNA sequence: TGTGCCAGCAGTTTAGGGACAGTAGCTTTGAGTTATGGCTACACCTTC. It yields the protein CASSLGTVALSYGYTF.

The chain uses TRBV5-4 and TRBJ2-1; TRBD2 agrees at 11 bases. This CDR3 comprises 16 residues. The germline V gene has CDR1 SGHNT and CDR2 YYREEE (reference sequence). V dropped 2 bases and J dropped 1; count of bases not matched to a gene: 2. Here the CDR3 DNA reads TGTGCCAGCAGCTTTTTAGCGGGGGGGTCCTACAATGAGCAGTTCTTC. Translated, it gives CASSFLAGGSYNEQFF.

The chain joins TRBV18 to TRBJ2-3; 10 nucleotides line up with TRBD1. CDR1 KGHSH and CDR2 LQKENI come from the germline V gene. Unmatched junction bases numbered 10, after V lost 2 bases and J lost 2 bases. The CDR3 has 18 residues. The CDR3 sequence: CASSPRGGTGANTDTQYF. The DNA for the CDR3 is TGTGCCAGCTCACCAAGAGGGGGGACAGGGGCCAACACAGATACGCAGTATTTT.

V is TRBV6-1 and J is TRBJ2-7; 10 positions match TRBD1. The CDR3 consists of 14 residues. V dropped 2 bases and J dropped 12; count of bases not matched to a gene: 10. Germline values: CDR1 MNHNS, CDR2 SASEGT. Here the CDR3 DNA reads TGTGCCAGCAGTGAAAGTGCGGACAGGGGGAGGGGGTACTTC. Residues: CASSESADRGRGYF.

V is TRBV6-1 and J is TRBJ2-6; TRBD1 is a possible D gene (5 bases). V lost 4 bases to trimming and J lost 4 bases, with 14 bases between them. This CDR3 spans 16 amino acids. Germline-derived CDR1 and CDR2 are MNHNS and SASEGT. DNA for the CDR3: TGTGCCAGCAGTGTGACAGAACTTACGGGGGCCAACGTCCTGACTTTC. The encoded protein is CASSVTELTGANVLTF.

There are a few counts of this clone. This rearrangement joins TRBV5-6 to TRBJ2-7; D possibly corresponds to TRBD2 (5 bases). CDR1 is SGHDT and CDR2 is YYEEEE in the germline V gene. The CDR3 is 14 amino acids. V dropped 0 bases and J dropped 5 bases, with 12 bases sitting between them. The CDR3 coding sequence is TGTGCCAGCAGCTTGGGCCTGGAGGTGGACGAGCAGTACTTC. As protein: CASSLGLEVDEQYF.

The rearrangement joins TRBV28 to TRBJ1-5; no clear D. Germline loops: CDR1 MDHEN, CDR2 SYDVKM. This CDR3 spans 12 amino acids. V shed 6 bases and J shed 11 bases, with 14 bases lying between them. CDR3 amino acids: CASRAPLLTQHF. As DNA, the CDR3 is TGTGCCAGCAGGGCTCCTCTTTTGACCCAGCATTTT.

The chain combines TRBV5-6 with TRBJ2-5; D not certain. V lost 4 bases and J lost 2, with 12 bases in between. This CDR3 is built from 14 residues. Per the germline V gene, CDR1 is SGHDT and CDR2 is YYEEEE. In DNA form, the CDR3 reads TGTGCCAGCAGCGTCTACGCCAAGCAAGAGACCCAGTACTTC. It codes for CASSVYAKQETQYF.

This chain links TRBV28 with TRBJ2-2, with TRBD2 matching 7 bases. The CDR3 extends over 12 amino acids. Germline V CDR1 and CDR2: MDHEN, SYDVKM. V trimming: 3 bases; J trimming: 13 bases; junction bases outside the gene matches: 5. Here the CDR3 DNA reads TGTGCCAGCAGTTTGGGGGAGGGAGGGCTGTTTTTT. Protein product: CASSLGEGGLFF.

About this clone: A read error may produce the germline difference seen at one junction end. The chain has TRBV5-1 and TRBJ1-2, with 8 bases fitting TRBD1. CDR1 is SGHRS, CDR2 YFSETQ, per germline. CDR3 size: 18 residues. In DNA, the CDR3 is TGCGCCTGCAGGGGGCTGGCGCCTACGGTGGAAGGGAACTATGGCTACACCTTC. Protein: CACRGLAPTVEGNYGYTF.

The chain uses TRBV15 and TRBJ2-1, with 9 bases matching TRBD1. V lost 6 bases, J lost 4 bases, and 10 bases stayed unmatched. This CDR3 is built from 16 residues. Germline CDR1 reads LNHNV; CDR2 reads YYDKDF (reference sequence). CDR3 in amino acids: CATRVLGTGRYNEQFF. The CDR3 nucleotides read TGTGCCACCAGGGTCCTGGGGACAGGGCGTTACAATGAGCAGTTCTTC.

The table lists this clone with a few counts. This chain joins TRBV6-1 and TRBJ1-1; possibly TRBD1 for D (5 bases). The CDR3 is 14 residues long. Germline CDR1 is MNHNS and CDR2 is SASEGT. Trimming left V 0 bases short and J 4 bases short, with 9 bases between. The CDR3 is CASSEAQGSTEAFF. The CDR3 region has the DNA TGTGCCAGCAGTGAAGCGCAGGGTTCCACTGAAGCTTTCTTT.

V is TRBV19 and J is TRBJ1-5; TRBD1 matches at 9 bases. The V gene's germline CDR1 is LNHDA and CDR2 SQIVND (reference sequence). The CDR3 is made up of 14 amino acids. After removal of 6 bases from V and 6 bases from J, the junction contained 6 bases not matched to a gene. Here the CDR3 reads CASRALQGAQPQHF. The CDR3 DNA follows: TGTGCCAGTAGGGCGCTACAGGGGGCTCAGCCCCAGCATTTT.

This sequence joins TRBV7-8 and TRBJ2-1, with D possibly being TRBD1 (5 bases). The CDR3 totals 14 residues. The V end lost 5 bases, the J end lost 10 bases, and 18 bases lay between the germline ends. Germline CDR1 and CDR2: SGHVS and FQNEAQ. The CDR3 nucleotides read TGTGCCAGCAGCCTCGAACCTAAGTACAGGGAGCAGTTCTTC. This sequence encodes CASSLEPKYREQFF.

The rearrangement joins TRBV11-2 to TRBJ1-3; a weak D match, TRBD1 (6 bases). V shed 5 bases and J shed 8 bases, with 16 bases lying between them. The germline V gene has CDR1 SGHAT and CDR2 FQNNGV. The CDR3 loop spans 14 amino acids. The chain's CDR3 is CASSLDSPQHTIYF. CDR3 DNA sequence: TGTGCCAGCAGCCTGGACAGCCCGCAACACACCATATATTTT.

The chain joins TRBV4-1 to TRBJ2-1; D is unclear. Trimming cost V 3 bases and J 4 bases, with 7 bases left between them. The V gene's germline CDR1 is MGHRA and CDR2 YSYEKL. This CDR3 has 13 amino acids. CDR3: CASSQRLYNEQFF. In DNA, the CDR3 is TGCGCCAGCAGCCAGCGACTTTACAATGAGCAGTTCTTC.

The table lists this clone with a few counts. CDR3 DNA sequence: TGTGCCAGCAGAACGAGGGGGCGCACAGATACGCAGTATTTT. It specifies CASRTRGRTDTQYF. This sequence joins TRBV6-1 and TRBJ2-3; TRBD1 agrees at 7 bases. Germline V gives CDR1 MNHNS, CDR2 SASEGT. V trimming: 6 bases; J trimming: 1 base; junction bases outside the gene matches: 4. CDR3 size: 14 residues.

The CDR3 region is CSVQPGSNQPQHF. The CDR3 DNA sequence: TGCAGCGTCCAACCAGGGAGCAATCAGCCCCAGCATTTT. The rearrangement uses TRBV29-1 and TRBJ1-5; weak D call: TRBD1 (5 bases). Germline values: CDR1 SQVTM, CDR2 ANQGSEA. Trimming removed 6 bases from V and 1 base from J, with 10 bases in between. The CDR3 length is 13 residues.

The chain employs TRBV1 and TRBJ2-4; the table's TRBD2 call for D was not verified on the DNA. TRBV1 is assigned pseudogene status. This CDR3 is 10 amino acids long. The CDR3 nucleotides read TGCACCAGGAAAGTACTAGCGCCGTACTTC. It encodes CTRKVLAPYF.

V usage is TRBV7-2 and J usage is TRBJ1-2; D ambiguous. The CDR3 consists of 13 residues. Germline CDR1 SGHTA, CDR2 FQGNSA. V was cut by 8 bases and J by 3 bases, with 13 bases left in between. CDR3 bases: TGTGCCAGCCAAGCCACAGCTCACTATGGCTACACCTTC. Translation gives CASQATAHYGYTF.

The V call is TRBV18, the J call TRBJ2-1; TRBD1 matches 8 bases. This CDR3 is built from 16 residues. Unmatched junction bases numbered 8, after V lost 5 bases and J lost 2 bases. Germline values: CDR1 KGHSH, CDR2 LQKENI. The CDR3 loop is CASSFRQGSPYNEQFF. CDR3 nucleotide sequence: TGTGCCAGCTCATTCCGACAGGGGAGCCCCTACAATGAGCAGTTCTTC.

The chain couples TRBV5-1 to TRBJ2-5, with TRBD2 as a possible D gene (6 bases). CDR3 size: 16 residues. Trimming stripped 0 bases from V and 5 bases from J, with 17 bases between. In germline, CDR1 is SGHRS, CDR2 YFSETQ. This chain's CDR3 is CASSLGSRGIGETQYF. CDR3 nucleotides: TGCGCCAGCAGCTTGGGCAGCCGGGGGATAGGGGAGACCCAGTACTTC. Drawing the rest from reference TRBV5-1 and TRBJ2-5, the complete variable domain is KAGVTQTPRYLIKTRGQQVTLSCSPISGHRSVSWYQQTPGQGLQFLFEYFSETQRNKGNFPGRFSGRQFSNSRSEMNVSTLELGDSALYLCASSLGSRGIGETQYFGPGTRLLVL.

V is TRBV5-4 and J is TRBJ1-3; D unclear. CDR3 size: 14 residues. Germline V gene lookup returns CDR1 SGHNT and CDR2 YYREEE (reference sequence). The germline V and J ends were trimmed by 6 bases and 0 bases, with 10 bases remaining between them. The CDR3 nucleotides read TGTGCCAGCAAGCCAGGTACCTCTGGAAACACCATATATTTT. Residues: CASKPGTSGNTIYF. Filled out from reference TRBV5-4 and TRBJ1-3, the complete variable domain reads ETGVTQSPTHLIKTRGQQVTLRCSSQSGHNTVSWYQQALGQGPQFIFQYYREEENGRGNFPPRFSGLQFPNYSSELNVNALELDDSALYLCASKPGTSGNTIYFGEGSWLTVV.

This chain joins TRBV7-2 and TRBJ2-1; 7 bases agree with TRBD2. There are 14 residues in the CDR3. The V and J ends lost 3 bases and 5 bases, in that order; junction bases with no gene match: 4. Germline V gene lookup returns CDR1 SGHTA and CDR2 FQGNSA. The CDR3 is CASSFFGGNNEQFF. For the CDR3, the DNA is TGTGCCAGCAGCTTTTTCGGGGGGAACAATGAGCAGTTCTTC.

The genes are TRBV2 and TRBJ1-1, with D perhaps matching TRBD1 (5 bases). Trimming took 1 base from V and 10 from J, leaving 13 bases between them. The germline gives CDR1 SNHLY, CDR2 FYNNEI. This CDR3 contains 13 residues. The CDR3 DNA sequence: TGTGCCAGCAGTGAAGTTTTAGGGGCGGCAGCTTTCTTT. Translating it yields CASSEVLGAAAFF.

The chain has TRBV9 and TRBJ2-7, with TRBD2 as a possible D gene (5 bases). The CDR3 is made up of 15 amino acids. Germline V gives CDR1 SGDLS, CDR2 YYNGEE. Trimming shortened V by 0 bases and J by 7 bases, and 17 bases separated the two germline ends. CDR3 coding DNA: TGTGCCAGCAGCGTAGAGGGAACGGGTCCGGGGGAGCAGTACTTC. Protein sequence: CASSVEGTGPGEQYF.

This clone was seen a handful of times. This chain connects TRBV7-8 to TRBJ2-1; TRBD2 is a possible D gene (6 bases). Looked up from germline, CDR1 is SGHVS and CDR2 is FQNEAQ. This CDR3 has 15 residues. V lost 3 bases and J 3 bases, leaving 12 bases between the germline ends. This chain's CDR3 is CASSFPSVVYNEQFF. The CDR3 DNA sequence: TGTGCCAGCAGCTTCCCTAGCGTTGTCTACAATGAGCAGTTCTTC.

The chain couples TRBV7-9 to TRBJ2-1; D perhaps matches TRBD1 (6 bases). CDR1 SEHNR and CDR2 FQNEAQ come from the germline V gene (reference sequence). The CDR3 has 13 residues. The V gene lost 4 bases and the J gene lost 11 bases, with 15 bases spanning the gap. DNA for the CDR3: TGTGCCAGCAGCTACGGACAGTTCGATAAGCAGTTCTTC. This translates into CASSYGQFDKQFF.

The rearrangement uses TRBV7-6 and TRBJ1-1, with D perhaps matching TRBD1 (6 bases). Trimming cost V 4 bases and J 11 bases, with 14 bases left between them. Germline values: CDR1 SGHVS, CDR2 FNYEAQ. The CDR3 is made up of 12 amino acids. CDR3 DNA: TGTGCCAGCAGCTCCAGGACAGAAAGGGCTTTCTTT. It specifies CASSSRTERAFF.